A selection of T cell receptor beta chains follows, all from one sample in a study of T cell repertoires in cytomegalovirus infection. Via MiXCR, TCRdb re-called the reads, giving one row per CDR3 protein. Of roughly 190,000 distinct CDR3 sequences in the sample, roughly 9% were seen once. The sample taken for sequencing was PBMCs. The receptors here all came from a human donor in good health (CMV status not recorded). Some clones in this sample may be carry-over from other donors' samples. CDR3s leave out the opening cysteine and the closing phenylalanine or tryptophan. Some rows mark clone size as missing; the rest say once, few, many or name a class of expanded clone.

CDR3 protein: ASRDTGELF
CDR3 length: 9
clone size: many
V gene: TRBV28

CDR3 protein: ASSYSRQFNEQF
CDR3 length: 12
clone size: few
V gene: TRBV6-2/TRBV6-3

CDR3 protein: SARAGYGGRRDIRNEQF
CDR3 length: 17
clone size: NA
V gene: TRBV20-1

CDR3 protein: ASRQTSGDAYEQY
CDR3 length: 13
clone size: many
V gene: TRBV28

CDR3 protein: ASSLGPRQGGNGYT
CDR3 length: 14
clone size: many
V gene: TRBV7-2

CDR3 protein: ASSRDRLNTEAF
CDR3 length: 12
clone size: many
V gene: TRBV7-9

CDR3 protein: SASNGGQETQY
CDR3 length: 11
clone size: few
V gene: TRBV20-1

CDR3 protein: ASSFLGLAGGNTEELF
CDR3 length: 16
clone size: NA
V gene: TRBV28

CDR3 protein: ASSLAVTDNYGYT
CDR3 length: 13
clone size: many
V gene: TRBV7-2

CDR3 protein: SAPGQMNTEAF
CDR3 length: 11
clone size: NA
V gene: TRBV20-1

CDR3 protein: ASSIYRGGNNEQF
CDR3 length: 13
clone size: NA
V gene: TRBV12-3/TRBV12-4

CDR3 protein: ASSLVGSNQPQH
CDR3 length: 12
clone size: many
V gene: TRBV7-2

CDR3 protein: ASSPGLAGGGAYNEQF
CDR3 length: 16
clone size: many
V gene: TRBV5-1

CDR3 protein: ASSLIGSNEKLF
CDR3 length: 12
clone size: NA
V gene: TRBV11-2

CDR3 protein: ASSLDGSGAGELF
CDR3 length: 13
clone size: many
V gene: TRBV7-2

CDR3 protein: ASLPVGTSGSYEQY
CDR3 length: 14
clone size: many
V gene: TRBV7-2

CDR3 protein: ASSYRVDEPYGYT
CDR3 length: 13
clone size: few
V gene: TRBV6-6

CDR3 protein: ASSLGWAGINYGYT
CDR3 length: 14
clone size: many
V gene: TRBV7-2

CDR3 protein: SVEPGDRAF
CDR3 length: 9
clone size: NA
V gene: TRBV29-1

CDR3 protein: ASSPLFTGELF
CDR3 length: 11
clone size: many
V gene: TRBV7-2

CDR3 protein: ASSRGGPGEQF
CDR3 length: 11
clone size: many
V gene: TRBV28

CDR3 protein: ASSSFGQGARAEAF
CDR3 length: 14
clone size: many
V gene: TRBV28

CDR3 protein: ASSQEREPYNEQF
CDR3 length: 13
clone size: few
V gene: TRBV4-2

CDR3 protein: AWRLRGNTEAF
CDR3 length: 11
clone size: many
V gene: TRBV30

CDR3 protein: ASSFDDGVQTQY
CDR3 length: 12
clone size: few
V gene: TRBV11-2

CDR3 protein: ASSLTSGGAGEQY
CDR3 length: 13
clone size: many
V gene: TRBV7-2

CDR3 protein: ASSKGRTSSYNEQF
CDR3 length: 14
clone size: many
V gene: TRBV12-3/TRBV12-4

CDR3 protein: ASNPPGTTAGNTIY
CDR3 length: 14
clone size: many
V gene: TRBV12-3/TRBV12-4

CDR3 protein: ASSPRTSHHTQY
CDR3 length: 12
clone size: many
V gene: TRBV7-2

CDR3 protein: ASSLSGGGPVQGEQF
CDR3 length: 15
clone size: many
V gene: TRBV7-2

CDR3 protein: SASGRLAPKNIQY
CDR3 length: 13
clone size: many
V gene: TRBV20-1

CDR3 protein: ATREGLAGGPSYNEQF
CDR3 length: 16
clone size: few
V gene: TRBV6-8

CDR3 protein: ASEDSVYEQY
CDR3 length: 10
clone size: many
V gene: TRBV28

CDR3 protein: ASTGGVFLSGYT
CDR3 length: 12
clone size: few
V gene: TRBV28

CDR3 protein: ASRYGTADPTNEKLF
CDR3 length: 15
clone size: many
V gene: TRBV12-3/TRBV12-4

CDR3 protein: ASSPRQGAMTQPQH
CDR3 length: 14
clone size: many
V gene: TRBV7-2

CDR3 protein: SASLEAGRNEQF
CDR3 length: 12
clone size: NA
V gene: TRBV20-1

CDR3 protein: ATSRVGFGRGYT
CDR3 length: 12
clone size: NA
V gene: TRBV15

CDR3 protein: SVAPGNTEAF
CDR3 length: 10
clone size: NA
V gene: TRBV29-1

CDR3 protein: ASSPQLTHYGYT
CDR3 length: 12
clone size: many
V gene: TRBV28

CDR3 protein: ATEHSANTEAF
CDR3 length: 11
clone size: few
V gene: TRBV7-9

CDR3 protein: SAREGQGKNVPYEQY
CDR3 length: 15
clone size: many
V gene: TRBV20-1

CDR3 protein: ASSLENSPFYEQF
CDR3 length: 13
clone size: many
V gene: TRBV7-2

CDR3 protein: SASFLAGNTGELF
CDR3 length: 13
clone size: few
V gene: TRBV20-1

CDR3 protein: ASSYSRMDSFYNEQF
CDR3 length: 15
clone size: few
V gene: TRBV6-2/TRBV6-3

CDR3 protein: ASRPPDRNSPLH
CDR3 length: 12
clone size: many
V gene: TRBV28

CDR3 protein: ASNTLTGTEYNEQF
CDR3 length: 14
clone size: many
V gene: TRBV12-3/TRBV12-4

CDR3 protein: ASSFDRGSRETQY
CDR3 length: 13
clone size: many
V gene: TRBV7-2

CDR3 protein: SARMVQSNYGYT
CDR3 length: 12
clone size: NA
V gene: TRBV20-1

CDR3 protein: ASSGRTAANYGYT
CDR3 length: 13
clone size: many
V gene: TRBV2

CDR3 protein: ASSRTRDSSYEQY
CDR3 length: 13
clone size: many
V gene: TRBV7-8

CDR3 protein: ASSSSSDPNGYT
CDR3 length: 12
clone size: many
V gene: TRBV7-9

CDR3 protein: SARDLQKGDTEAF
CDR3 length: 13
clone size: many
V gene: TRBV20-1

CDR3 protein: ASSPQGANYGYT
CDR3 length: 12
clone size: NA
V gene: TRBV7-2